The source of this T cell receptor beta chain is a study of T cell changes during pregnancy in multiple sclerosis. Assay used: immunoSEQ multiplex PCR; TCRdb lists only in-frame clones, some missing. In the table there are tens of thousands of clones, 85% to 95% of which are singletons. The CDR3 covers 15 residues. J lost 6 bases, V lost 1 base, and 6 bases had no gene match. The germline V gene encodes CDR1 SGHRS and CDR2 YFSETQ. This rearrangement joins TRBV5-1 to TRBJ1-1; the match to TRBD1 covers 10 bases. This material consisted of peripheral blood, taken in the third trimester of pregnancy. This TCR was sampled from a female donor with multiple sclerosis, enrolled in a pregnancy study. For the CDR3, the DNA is TGCGCCAGCAGCTTGAGTCTAGGACAGGGGGCTGAAGCTTTCTTT. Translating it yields CASSLSLGQGAEAFF.